This T cell receptor beta chain was obtained from a study of cytomegalovirus exposure and HLA in healthy donors. Study-wide context: The Caucasian-associated ancestry cluster held roughly 80% of roughly 370 genotyped donors.

Vbeta (60) and Jbeta (13) primers were used in the PCR. Original processing methods: Later, an analysis found 75 million to 90 million unique TCR beta chains, and 8.5 million to 12 million of these were shared. Clones were read by immunoSEQ multiplex PCR, and TCRdb kept only the in-frame ones, dropping some. The DNA was the basis for D and trimming; V, J and clone size are from that table. Of some 100,000 clones listed, about four fifths are singletons. Comment on this clone: The antigen is unknown.

The germline gives CDR1 WNHNN, CDR2 SYGVQD (reference sequence). The CDR3 has 14 residues. Trimming pared 7 bases from V and 5 bases from J, leaving 16 bases between. Overall study results and limits: There were a few CMV-associated chains whose specificity for CMV antigens was confirmed in vitro.

The V gene is TRBV10-1, the J gene TRBJ2-3; D is ambiguous. Sequences were obtained from PBMCs. The sequence came from a female donor in good health and CMV-seropositive. The CDR3 DNA reads TGCGCCAGCAACCACCCAGCCGGCGGAGATACGCAGTATTTT. Amino acids: CASNHPAGGDTQYF.